The T cell receptor (beta chain) under discussion was sequenced for a study of shared T cell receptors in the human thymus. Assay: immunoSEQ multiplex PCR; the TCRdb copy retains only in-frame clones and omits some. The sample carries some 760,000 clones, 70% to 90% recorded once. CDR1 and CDR2 from the germline V gene are SQVTM and ANQGSEA. The CDR3 sequence is 15 residues long. V was shortened by 7 bases and J by 2 bases, with 18 bases between the two germline ends. This same sample was also taken into another study, of human thymus T cells. That work contributes: Thymic repertoires overlap heavily among unrelated individuals, related research has reported.

This sequence joins TRBV29-1 and TRBJ2-1, with TRBD2 as a possible D gene (5 bases). The sequenced sample consisted of thymocytes. The sequence was collected from a girl under three years old with a congenital heart defect. The CDR3 loop reads CSANRGLDPYNEQFF. Written as DNA, the CDR3 is TGCAGCGCAAACAGAGGGCTGGACCCCTACAATGAGCAGTTCTTC.